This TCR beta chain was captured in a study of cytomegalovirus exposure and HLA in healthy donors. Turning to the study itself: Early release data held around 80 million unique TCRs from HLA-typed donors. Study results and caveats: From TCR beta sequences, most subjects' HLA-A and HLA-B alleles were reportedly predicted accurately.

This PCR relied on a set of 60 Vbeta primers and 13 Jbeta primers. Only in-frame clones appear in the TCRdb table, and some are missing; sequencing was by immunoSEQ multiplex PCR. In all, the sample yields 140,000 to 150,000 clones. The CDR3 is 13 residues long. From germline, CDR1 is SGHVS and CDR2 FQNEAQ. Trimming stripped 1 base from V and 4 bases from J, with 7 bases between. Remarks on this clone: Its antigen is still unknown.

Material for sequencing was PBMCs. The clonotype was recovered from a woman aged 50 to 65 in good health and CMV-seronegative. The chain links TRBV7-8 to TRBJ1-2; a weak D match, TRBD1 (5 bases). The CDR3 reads CASSLGQSYGYTF. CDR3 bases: TGTGCCAGCAGCTTAGGACAGAGCTATGGCTACACCTTC.